This is a list of T cell receptor beta chains from one sample in a study of T-cell memory formation after mild COVID-19. One entry per CDR3 protein, called by TCRdb with MiXCR from the 5' RACE reads. In the table there are hundreds of thousands of distinct CDR3 sequences, around 14% of which are singletons. The sequenced sample was PBMCs or a T cell subset sorted from them (not recorded which). The receptors derive from a man between 18 and 35 years old who had mild COVID-19 (a few samples of this study predate the infection). Cell type and time point are not known. Each CDR3 is given without its conserved first and last residue.

cdr3_aa j_call v_call
ASSVASSGNTIY TRBJ1-3 TRBV9
SARAQARKDEQY TRBJ2-7 TRBV20-1
ASSVTPNPGELF TRBJ2-2 TRBV7-2
SASESDTQY TRBJ2-3 TRBV20-1
ASSYGGGGAGELF TRBJ2-2 TRBV12-3/TRBV12-4
ATSDLDRGYT TRBJ1-2 TRBV24-1
ASSEAGGSANEQF TRBJ2-1 TRBV9
ASSRPGQANSPLH TRBJ1-6 TRBV6-6
ASSMGPTEGAGANVLT TRBJ2-6 TRBV19
SPTRGSSNYGYT TRBJ1-2 TRBV20-1
ASSFGGAGEGYT TRBJ1-2 TRBV7-2
ASMGRGKNTGELF TRBJ2-2 TRBV12-3/TRBV12-4
ASSGTGSTKTQY TRBJ2-5 TRBV7-9
ASRPVGAGRAEAF TRBJ1-1 TRBV6-2/TRBV6-3
ASSQEDYSYNEQF TRBJ2-1 TRBV9
ASSWNEYTEAF TRBJ1-1 TRBV27
SARSSGDTYNEQF TRBJ2-1 TRBV20-1
ASSQEGSSGANVLT TRBJ2-6 TRBV4-3
ASSLEGGFNTEAF TRBJ1-1 TRBV5-1
ASSPNFSTDTQY TRBJ2-3 TRBV5-1
SASWDRARYEQY TRBJ2-7 TRBV20-1
ASSQVGSPADTQY TRBJ2-3 TRBV4-3
ASSSGTVTDTQY TRBJ2-3 TRBV28
ASSLPPTANTEAF TRBJ1-1 TRBV7-6
ASSAGGAVRGYT TRBJ1-2 TRBV6-1
ASSPTENTEAF TRBJ1-1 TRBV5-4
ASSWARGGLTWIRDYEQY TRBJ2-7 TRBV6-6
ASSPAPGVQPQH TRBJ1-5 TRBV19
SVSPGQGLDEQF TRBJ2-1 TRBV29-1